This T cell receptor beta chain was obtained from a study of Graves' ophthalmopathy and Graves' hyperthyroidism. Study details: Prior to any treatment, peripheral blood was collected at the time of initial diagnosis.

RNA served as the template for amplifying TCR beta CDR3 regions. HTBI primers were used in a first-round RT-PCR, which preceded a second-round multiplex PCR. TCRdb re-called the multiplex PCR reads with MiXCR, one entry per CDR3 protein. This table holds about 500,000 distinct CDR3 sequences, approximately 15% found once. Study outcomes and limitations: The authors also found most expanded thyroid clonotypes above 0.001 frequency in blood.

Turning to this clonotype: Antigen: not known. One end of the junction does not line up with germline, which may come from a read error.

Orbital computed tomography, thyroid ultrasound, TRAb, serum thyroxine and clinical symptoms formed the basis of diagnosis. Germline-derived CDR1 and CDR2 are MDHEN and SYDVKM. The CDR3 has 13 residues. The TCR sequence derives from a woman in her twenties or thirties with Graves' ophthalmopathy. This rearrangement joins TRBV28 to TRBJ1-1; weak D call: TRBD1 (5 bases). The sample was blood. The CDR3 sequence is CVSSLWDRNEAFF. The DNA of the CDR3 is TGTGTCAGCAGTTTATGGGACCGAAATGAAGCTTTCTTT.